This T cell receptor (beta chain) derives from a study of shared clonotypes between healthy human individuals. Across the whole study: CD4 naive cells filled three plates per donor, CD4 memory three, CD8 naive two and CD8 memory one. The study's findings and limits: When compared with the clonotypes that were shared by all four sorted-subset donors, the non-shared clonotypes turned out to have lower generation probabilities.

The V gene end was trimmed by 3 bases and the J gene end by 0 bases; junction bases not matched to a gene: 8. This CDR3 contains 17 residues. The germline gives CDR1 MDHEN, CDR2 SYDVKM. A remark on this clone: As yet, its antigen is unknown.

This table comes from immunoSEQ multiplex PCR, and its TCRdb copy is limited to in-frame clones, with some not included. In the table there are approximately 1.5 million clones, roughly 98.5% of which are singletons. Sample: naive CD4+ T cells sorted from blood. Subset here: CD45RA+ positively selected. The rearrangement joins TRBV28 to TRBJ2-7; 10 bases align to TRBD2. This TCR was recovered from a man aged 25 to 45 in good health. The CDR3 sequence: CASSFSLAGASSYEQYF. The CDR3 DNA follows: TGTGCCAGCAGTTTCTCTCTAGCGGGAGCCAGCTCCTACGAGCAGTACTTC.